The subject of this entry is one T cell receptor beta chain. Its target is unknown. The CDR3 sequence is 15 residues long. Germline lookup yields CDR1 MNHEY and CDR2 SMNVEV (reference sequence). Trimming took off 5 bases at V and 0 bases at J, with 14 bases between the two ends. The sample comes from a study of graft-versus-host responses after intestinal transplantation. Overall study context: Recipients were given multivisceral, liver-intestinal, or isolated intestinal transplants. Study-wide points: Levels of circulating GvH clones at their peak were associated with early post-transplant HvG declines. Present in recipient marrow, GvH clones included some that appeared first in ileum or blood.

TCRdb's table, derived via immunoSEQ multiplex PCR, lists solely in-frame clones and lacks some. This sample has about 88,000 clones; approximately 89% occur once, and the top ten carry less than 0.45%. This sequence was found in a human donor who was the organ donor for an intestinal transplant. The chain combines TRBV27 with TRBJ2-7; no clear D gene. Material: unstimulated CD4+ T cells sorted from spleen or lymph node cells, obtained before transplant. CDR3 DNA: TGTGCCAGCAGTCCTAGGTTTCTCAGCTCCTACGAGCAGTACTTC. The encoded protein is CASSPRFLSSYEQYF.